Listed below are T cell receptor beta chains from one sample, sequenced in a study of metastatic and nonmetastatic thyroid tumors. TCRdb redid the clone calls on the PCR reads using MiXCR. The sample carries thousands of clones, approximately 19% recorded once. Sequenced sample: adjacent normal tissue. Receptors were obtained from a male donor with papillary thyroid cancer or a benign thyroid nodule (not recorded which). Some clones in this sample may be carry-over from other donors' samples. CDR3s include the opening cysteine and the closing phenylalanine or tryptophan. The D gene is left open where the match is weak. Clone size is given for some rows only: seen once, a few or many times, or a class if the clone is expanded.

clone_size,v_call,d_call,j_call,cdr3_aa,cdr3_nt
few,TRBV6-2/TRBV6-3,TRBD1,TRBJ1-6,CASSPDRVYSPLHF,TGTGCCAGCAGTCCGGACAGGGTGTATTCACCCCTCCACTTT
large,TRBV7-2,NA,TRBJ1-2,CASSQTWVLEDGYTF,TGTGCCAGCAGCCAAACGTGGGTTCTAGAGGATGGCTACACCTTC
medium-sized,TRBV15,NA,TRBJ1-1,CATSQGGGTMNTEAFF,TGTGCCACCTCTCAAGGGGGGGGCACAATGAACACTGAAGCTTTCTTT
many,TRBV3-1,NA,TRBJ1-4,CASSIGSMAEKLFF,TGTGCCAGCAGTATTGGGTCTATGGCTGAAAAACTGTTTTTT
few,TRBV12-3/TRBV12-4,TRBD1,TRBJ2-1,CASSRTGELCNEQFF,TGTGCCAGCAGTCGGACAGGGGAATTGTGCAATGAGCAGTTCTTC
few,TRBV19,NA,TRBJ1-3,CASSRGRSSGNTIYF,TGTGCCAGTAGTAGAGGACGGAGCTCTGGAAACACCATATATTTT
NA,TRBV6-5,NA,TRBJ1-1,CASSSGHIEAFF,TGTGCCAGCAGTTCAGGACATATTGAAGCTTTCTTT
few,TRBV6-5,NA,TRBJ1-4,CASSLMENEKLFF,TGTGCCAGCAGTCTCATGGAGAATGAAAAACTGTTTTTT
many,TRBV6-1,TRBD1,TRBJ2-7,CASSERGPGYEQYF,TGTGCCAGCAGTGAAAGGGGGCCCGGGTACGAGCAGTACTTC
NA,TRBV5-1,TRBD1,TRBJ2-3,CASSTGQGAADTQYF,TGCGCCAGCAGCACGGGACAGGGGGCCGCAGATACGCAGTATTTT
large,TRBV24-1,NA,TRBJ2-2,CATSGTTASNTGELFF,TGTGCCACCAGTGGTACGACAGCCTCGAACACCGGGGAGCTGTTTTTT
NA,TRBV19,TRBD1,TRBJ1-2,CASSPGQRRYTF,TGTGCCAGTAGCCCGGGACAGAGGCGCTACACCTTC
NA,TRBV6-1,TRBD1,TRBJ1-5,CANSRAGTGPNQPQHF,TGTGCCAACAGCCGCGCCGGGACAGGGCCCAATCAGCCCCAGCATTTT
few,TRBV11-3,NA,TRBJ2-7,CAIGTDPYEQYF,TGTGCCATCGGGACGGACCCCTACGAGCAGTACTTC
NA,TRBV19,NA,TRBJ1-1,CASSIGGTYLYTEAFF,TGTGCCAGTAGTATAGGAGGTACATACCTATACACTGAAGCTTTCTTT
NA,TRBV19,NA,TRBJ1-5,CASSPKGGVNSNQPQHF,TGTGCCAGTAGTCCAAAGGGAGGGGTGAATAGCAATCAGCCCCAGCATTTT
NA,TRBV20-1,TRBD1,TRBJ2-7,CSARQQGEDSYEQYF,TGCAGTGCTAGACAACAGGGGGAAGATTCCTACGAGCAGTACTTC
NA,TRBV2,TRBD1,TRBJ2-2,CAGSQGTVGKLFF,TGTGCCGGCAGTCAGGGGACAGTCGGGAAGCTGTTTTTT
few,TRBV15,NA,TRBJ1-2,CATSREGAAGYGYTF,TGTGCCACCAGCAGAGAGGGGGCAGCGGGCTATGGCTACACCTTC
few,TRBV2,NA,TRBJ2-1,CASSEWDEQFF,TGTGCCAGCAGTGAATGGGATGAGCAGTTCTTC
NA,TRBV19,TRBD1,TRBJ1-2,CARAGQRSYGYTF,TGTGCCAGAGCGGGACAGCGGAGCTATGGCTACACCTTC
few,TRBV2,NA,TRBJ1-2,CASRRLGYGYTF,TGTGCCAGCAGACGCCTTGGCTATGGCTACACCTTC
few,TRBV6-1,NA,TRBJ1-1,CASRERGRVGPEAFF,TGTGCCAGCAGAGAAAGGGGCAGGGTGGGGCCTGAAGCTTTCTTT
medium-sized,TRBV20-1,NA,TRBJ1-2,CSARDPGKDGYTF,TGCAGTGCTAGAGATCCAGGGAAAGATGGCTACACCTTC
few,TRBV6-1,NA,TRBJ1-5,CASQITQYSNQPQHF,TGTGCCAGTCAAATAACACAGTATAGCAATCAGCCCCAGCATTTT
NA,TRBV3-1,NA,TRBJ1-6,CASKGAEFSPLHF,TGTGCCAGCAAGGGTGCGGAATTTTCACCCCTCCACTTT
medium-sized,TRBV12-3/TRBV12-4,NA,TRBJ1-1,CASSLTAGSGEAFF,TGTGCCAGCAGTTTGACCGCAGGGTCGGGTGAAGCTTTCTTT
medium-sized,TRBV6-1,NA,TRBJ1-1,CASSADRLGTEAFF,TGTGCCAGCAGTGCAGACAGGCTTGGCACTGAAGCTTTCTTT
NA,TRBV20-1,TRBD1,TRBJ2-1,CSEKGQTNEQFF,TGCAGTGAAAAGGGACAGACGAATGAGCAGTTCTTC
medium-sized,TRBV2,NA,TRBJ2-5,CASKRDLNQETQYF,TGTGCCAGCAAGAGGGATCTAAACCAAGAGACCCAGTACTTC
NA,TRBV6-2/TRBV6-3,NA,TRBJ1-5,CASSYSGARSNQPQHF,TGTGCCAGCAGTTACTCTGGGGCCAGGAGCAATCAGCCCCAGCATTTT
NA,TRBV20-1,NA,TRBJ2-7,CSASRGIGYEQYF,TGCAGTGCTAGTCGTGGAATTGGCTACGAGCAGTACTTC
many,TRBV12-3/TRBV12-4,NA,TRBJ2-7,CASSFGGLGVYEQYF,TGTGCCAGCAGTTTTGGGGGGTTAGGAGTTTACGAGCAGTACTTC
NA,TRBV5-1,TRBD1,TRBJ1-1,CASTRGQGMNTEAFF,TGCGCCAGCACCAGGGGGCAGGGAATGAACACTGAAGCTTTCTTT
few,TRBV27,NA,TRBJ2-3,CASSLKLSTDTQYF,TGTGCCAGCAGTTTAAAGCTTAGCACAGATACGCAGTATTTT
few,TRBV15,NA,TRBJ2-3,CATSPEADTQYF,TGTGCCACCAGCCCAGAGGCAGATACGCAGTATTTT
medium-sized,TRBV9,TRBD1,TRBJ1-2,CASSSNRQGVYGYTF,TGTGCCAGCAGCTCCAACCGCCAGGGGGTCTATGGCTACACCTTC
few,TRBV28,TRBD2,TRBJ2-3,CASSSPTSGKASDTQYF,TGTGCCAGCAGTTCCCCCACTAGCGGGAAGGCCTCAGATACGCAGTATTTT
NA,TRBV6-1,TRBD2,TRBJ2-5,CASSELAGSSETQYF,TGTGCCAGCAGTGAACTAGCGGGATCCTCGGAGACCCAGTACTTC
few,TRBV6-1,TRBD2,TRBJ2-3,CASSERTSGATDTQYF,TGTGCCAGCAGTGAACGGACTAGCGGGGCCACAGATACGCAGTATTTT
once,TRBV12-3/TRBV12-4,NA,TRBJ2-2,CASSSSIDSPGTGELFF,TGTGCCAGCAGTTCTTCCATTGACAGCCCCGGGACCGGGGAGCTGTTTTTT
few,TRBV2,TRBD2,TRBJ2-7,CARTPGGREDYEQYF,TGTGCCAGGACGCCGGGGGGGCGGGAGGACTACGAGCAGTACTTC
few,TRBV28,TRBD2,TRBJ2-1,CAIRLAGSQQFF,TGTGCCATCAGACTAGCGGGGAGCCAGCAGTTCTTC
few,TRBV28,NA,TRBJ2-7,CASSFRGELYEQYF,TGTGCCAGCAGTTTTAGAGGAGAACTCTACGAGCAGTACTTC
medium-sized,TRBV30,NA,TRBJ1-6,CACSGEYNSPLHF,TGTGCCTGCTCAGGGGAGTATAATTCACCCCTCCACTTT
medium-sized,TRBV2,NA,TRBJ1-4,CASSEGQQLFF,TGTGCCAGCAGTGAGGGTCAGCAACTGTTTTTT
few,TRBV6-1,TRBD1,TRBJ2-2,CASNYRGRNTGELFF,TGTGCCAGCAACTACAGGGGGCGAAACACCGGGGAGCTGTTTTTT
NA,TRBV11-1,NA,TRBJ2-3,CASSLDLPLSTDTQYF,TGTGCCAGCAGCTTGGACTTACCTCTTAGCACAGATACGCAGTATTTT
NA,TRBV28,NA,TRBJ1-2,CASSGGSVIAANCYTF,TGTGCCAGCAGTGGGGGATCGGTAATCGCGGCGAATTGCTACACCTTC
NA,TRBV7-3,NA,TRBJ2-1,CASSLGLPGNNEQFF,TGTGCCAGCAGCTTAGGCCTACCGGGTAACAATGAGCAGTTCTTC
few,TRBV30,NA,TRBJ2-7,CAWNELGVNEQYF,TGTGCCTGGAACGAGCTCGGGGTCAATGAGCAGTACTTC
medium-sized,TRBV5-1,TRBD1,TRBJ2-7,CASSLAQGVFYEQYF,TGCGCCAGCAGCTTGGCACAGGGGGTTTTCTACGAGCAGTACTTC
NA,TRBV6-1,TRBD2,TRBJ2-7,CASGQAGGQNEQYF,TGTGCCAGCGGCCAAGCGGGAGGGCAGAACGAGCAGTACTTC
NA,TRBV9,NA,TRBJ1-2,CASSAIKKGGYTF,TGTGCCAGCAGCGCAATTAAAAAGGGTGGCTACACCTTC
few,TRBV28,NA,TRBJ2-5,CASTPSRGYFTQYF,TGTGCCAGCACCCCCAGCCGGGGTTACTTCACCCAGTACTTC